The T cell receptor beta chain under discussion was sequenced for a study of T-cell reconstitution after alpha-beta-depleted transplantation in children. Molecular barcoding with unique molecular identifiers was used for the TCRbeta library. TCRdb re-analysed the PCR reads in MiXCR, keeping a single row per CDR3 protein. The sample has about 870,000 distinct CDR3 sequences, roughly 16% seen once. V was pared by 6 bases and J by 10 bases, with 16 bases between. Germline assignment: CDR1 SGHTA and CDR2 FQGNSA. This CDR3 is 12 amino acids long. Points from the study as a whole: When one year had passed after transplant, most T-cell counts and diversity came from newly produced T cells.

A word on this clonotype: The antigen is not known.

The sequence was obtained from a male patient between 10 and 17 years old who had a stem cell transplant for acute lymphoblastic leukemia, so the T cells may come from the graft donor. This chain connects TRBV7-2 to TRBJ2-7; D possibly corresponds to TRBD1 (5 bases). The sequencing here drew on PBMCs, mostly from graft donor cells, taken 360 days after TCRalphabeta/CD19-depleted stem cell transplant. CDR3 amino acids: CASRPDISPQYF. DNA for the CDR3: TGTGCCAGCAGGCCGGACATTTCTCCCCAGTACTTC.